This T cell receptor beta chain comes out of a study of blood T cell repertoires in COVID-19. About the research overall: COVID-19 samples collected from the United States, Italy and Spain covered acute and convalescent phases.

V was pared by 4 bases and J by 0 bases, with 0 bases of the junction left unmatched. The CDR3 runs 14 residues. Germline lookup yields CDR1 SNHLY and CDR2 FYNNEI. Enrolled during active infection, Seattle patients were then followed longitudinally. Authors' processing steps: For nucleated cells, counts were estimated from reference gene primer amplification. TCRdb's copy holds only in-frame clones and misses some; the assay was immunoSEQ multiplex PCR. Clone size and V and J calls were adopted from that table, with D and trimming inferred from the DNA. Counted here are 80,000 to 90,000 clones, approximately 85% occurring once; the ten biggest clones make up under 3.5%.

The sample taken for sequencing was peripheral blood. The chain employs TRBV2 and TRBJ2-4, with 7 bases fitting TRBD2. The sequence came from a woman aged 80 or over with COVID-19, enrolled during active disease. CDR3 sequence reads: CASSASGAKNIQYF. Written as DNA, the CDR3 is TGTGCCAGCAGTGCTAGCGGAGCCAAAAACATTCAGTACTTC.